This T cell receptor beta chain appears in the sequencing data of a study of sequential checkpoint blockade in melanoma. In germline, CDR1 is LNHDA, CDR2 SQIVND (reference sequence). The germline V and J ends were trimmed by 7 bases and 2 bases, with 9 bases remaining between them. This CDR3 is 13 amino acids long. Treatment reported: randomized to nivolumab then ipilimumab (arm A) or the reverse (arm B). Only in-frame clones appear in the TCRdb table, and some are missing; sequencing was by immunoSEQ multiplex PCR. Of around 5,000 clones listed, approximately 30% are singletons. This clone was seen only once.

The receptor comes from a human donor with melanoma. The chain employs TRBV19 and TRBJ2-1; the D gene could be TRBD1 or TRBD2 (5 bases each). Sequencing was performed on tumor tissue (inferred from file names), taken from a patient given nivolumab and ipilimumab in sequence. The CDR3 loop reads CASMGEAYNEQFF. CDR3 coding DNA: TGTGCCAGTATGGGGGAAGCCTACAATGAGCAGTTCTTC.